Detailed here is one T cell receptor beta chain. What it binds is unknown. Time point: newly diagnosed GD, antithyroid drugs for less than 3 months. Making the TCR library involved RNA that had been extracted from PBMCs. This entry comes from a study of regulatory T cells in long-lasting Graves disease. The CDR3 consists of 16 residues. The germline gives CDR1 SEHNR, CDR2 FQNEAQ (reference sequence). V shed 3 bases, J shed 4 bases, and the junction held 8 bases outside the gene matches. Points from the study as a whole: There were preferences for TRBV28, TRBJ1-2 and TRBJ2-5 in persistent disease.

Library construction for TCR beta used iRepertoire HTBI primers and Arm-PCR of CDR3 regions. TCRdb recomputed calls from the multiplex PCR reads with MiXCR, one row per CDR3 protein. The sample holds about 350,000 distinct CDR3 sequences, 16% seen once. These same data were also listed under a study on T cells in Graves' hyperthyroidism and ophthalmopathy.

The chain joins TRBV7-9 to TRBJ2-3, with TRBD1 identical over 9 bases. This specimen was peripheral blood mononuclear cells (PBMCs), taken at new diagnosis, from a patient treated with antithyroid drugs. The receptor comes from a woman aged 18 to 35 with Graves disease. This CDR3 is CASSFPDRGRADTQYF. The CDR3 DNA reads TGTGCCAGCAGCTTTCCGGACAGGGGACGTGCAGATACGCAGTATTTT.